The entry that follows covers one TCR beta chain sequence. The authors' processing: Nucleated cell number was recorded as an estimate derived from reference gene primer amplification. TCRdb's table, derived via immunoSEQ multiplex PCR, lists solely in-frame clones and lacks some. The V and J calls and the clone size are those of that table, but D and trimming were determined from the DNA. The sample yields 340,000 or so clones, more than 70% seen once. The V end lost 0 bases, the J end lost 12 bases, and 15 bases lay between the germline ends. In germline, CDR1 is SGHTA, CDR2 FQGTGA. The CDR3 is 14 amino acids. The data are from a study of blood T cell repertoires in COVID-19.

This chain connects TRBV7-3 to TRBJ2-1, with unresolved D. Sequencing used peripheral blood. The receptor's source is a man in his thirties or forties with active or convalescent COVID-19. In nucleotides, the CDR3 is TGTGCCAGCAGCTTAACCCCCCCCGGTACGAGGCAGTTCTTC. This codes for CASSLTPPGTRQFF.